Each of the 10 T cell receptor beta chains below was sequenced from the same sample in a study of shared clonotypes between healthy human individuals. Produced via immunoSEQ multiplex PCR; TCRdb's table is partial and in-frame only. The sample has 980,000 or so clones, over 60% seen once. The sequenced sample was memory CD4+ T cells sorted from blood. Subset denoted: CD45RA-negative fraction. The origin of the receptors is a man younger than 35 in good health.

Here the CDR3 DNA reads TGTGCCAGCAGTCCAGGGTCCCAGAGGAGCACTGAAGCTTTCTTT. Translation gives CASSPGSQRSTEAFF. The V gene is TRBV2, the J gene TRBJ1-1; D is perhaps TRBD1 (5 bases). Germline V gene data show CDR1 as SNHLY and CDR2 as FYNNEI. Trimming shortened V by 5 bases and J by 4 bases, and 17 bases separated the two germline ends. This CDR3 comprises 15 residues.

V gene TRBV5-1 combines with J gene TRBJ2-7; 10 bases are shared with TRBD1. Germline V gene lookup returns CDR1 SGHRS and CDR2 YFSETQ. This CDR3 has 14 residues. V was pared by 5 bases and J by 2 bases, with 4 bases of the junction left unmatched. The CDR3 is CASRGQGVPYEQYF. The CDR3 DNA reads TGCGCCAGCAGAGGACAGGGGGTGCCCTACGAGCAGTACTTC.

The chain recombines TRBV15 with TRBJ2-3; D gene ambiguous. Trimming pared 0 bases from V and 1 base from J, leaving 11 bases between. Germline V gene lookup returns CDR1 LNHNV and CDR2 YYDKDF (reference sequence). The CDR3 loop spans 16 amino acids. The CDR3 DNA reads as TGTGCCACCAGCAGAGATGGTAGGATGGGCACAGATACGCAGTATTTT. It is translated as CATSRDGRMGTDTQYF.

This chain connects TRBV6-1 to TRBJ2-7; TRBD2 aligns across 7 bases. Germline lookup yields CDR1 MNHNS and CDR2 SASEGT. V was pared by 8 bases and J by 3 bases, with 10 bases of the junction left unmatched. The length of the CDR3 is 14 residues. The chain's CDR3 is CASDSGGRVYEQYF. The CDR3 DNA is TGTGCCAGCGATTCAGGAGGGAGGGTCTACGAGCAGTACTTC.

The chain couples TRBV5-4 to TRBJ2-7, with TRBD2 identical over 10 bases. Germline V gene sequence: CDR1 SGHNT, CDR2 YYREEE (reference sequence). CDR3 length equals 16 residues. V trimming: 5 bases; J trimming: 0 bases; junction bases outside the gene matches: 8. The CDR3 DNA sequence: TGTGCCAGCAGTCCCGGGACTAGCGTGACCTCCTACGAGCAGTACTTC. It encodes CASSPGTSVTSYEQYF.

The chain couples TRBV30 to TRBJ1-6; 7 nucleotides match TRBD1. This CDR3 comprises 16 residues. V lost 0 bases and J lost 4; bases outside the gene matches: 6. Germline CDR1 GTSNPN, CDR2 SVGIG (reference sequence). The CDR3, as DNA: TGTGCCTGGAGTGTCAGTGGGGGACAGTATAATTCACCCCTCCACTTT. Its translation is CAWSVSGGQYNSPLHF.

The CDR3 region has the DNA TGTGCCAGCAGCTCAAACCCTGGACAGGAGTATGGCTACACCTTC. It specifies CASSSNPGQEYGYTF. V is TRBV7-9 and J is TRBJ1-2, with 7 positions matching TRBD1. This CDR3 spans 15 amino acids. V was pared by 4 bases and J by 5 bases, with 10 bases of the junction left unmatched. Germline V gene sequence: CDR1 SEHNR, CDR2 FQNEAQ (reference sequence).

The CDR3 loop is CARVIGMGNTEAFF. CDR3 coding DNA: TGTGCCCGGGTTATTGGCATGGGGAACACTGAAGCTTTCTTT. The chain carries TRBV30 and TRBJ1-1; unclear D gene. The CDR3 runs 14 residues. Germline lookup yields CDR1 GTSNPN and CDR2 SVGIG (reference sequence). V lost 8 bases to trimming and J lost 1 base, with 17 bases between them.

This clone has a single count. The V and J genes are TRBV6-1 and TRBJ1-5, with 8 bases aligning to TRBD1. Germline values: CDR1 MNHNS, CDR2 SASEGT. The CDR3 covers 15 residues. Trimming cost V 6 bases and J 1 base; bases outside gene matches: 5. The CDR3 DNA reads TGTGCCAGCAGGGGAGGACAGGGCAGCAATCAGCCCCAGCATTTT. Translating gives CASRGGQGSNQPQHF.

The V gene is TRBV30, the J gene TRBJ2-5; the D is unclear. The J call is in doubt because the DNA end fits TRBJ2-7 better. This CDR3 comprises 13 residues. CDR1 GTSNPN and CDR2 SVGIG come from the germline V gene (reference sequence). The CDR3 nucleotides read TGTGCCTGGAAGACACGGGCCTACTACGAGCAGTACTTC. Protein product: CAWKTRAYYEQYF.